This TCR beta chain was sequenced in a study of blood T cell repertoires in COVID-19. With V trimmed by 9 bases and J by 3 bases, 5 bases remained unmatched. CDR3 length: 13 residues. Per the authors' pipeline: Researchers report that nucleated cell counts were estimated from reference gene primer amplification. Clones were read by immunoSEQ multiplex PCR, and TCRdb kept only the in-frame ones, dropping some. V and J calls and clone size are those listed in that table; D and trimming were worked out from the DNA. Among a few hundred thousand clones listed, 88% were seen once. The V call is TRBV12-3 or TRBV12-4, the J call TRBJ1-5; 7 bases match TRBD1. This clonotype originated in a woman aged 45-65 years who had recovered from COVID-19. Sequenced input: PBMCs or T cells enriched from blood (not recorded which). The CDR3 DNA reads as TGTGCCAGTACGGGACAGATCAATCAGCCCCAGCATTTT. Translated: CASTGQINQPQHF.